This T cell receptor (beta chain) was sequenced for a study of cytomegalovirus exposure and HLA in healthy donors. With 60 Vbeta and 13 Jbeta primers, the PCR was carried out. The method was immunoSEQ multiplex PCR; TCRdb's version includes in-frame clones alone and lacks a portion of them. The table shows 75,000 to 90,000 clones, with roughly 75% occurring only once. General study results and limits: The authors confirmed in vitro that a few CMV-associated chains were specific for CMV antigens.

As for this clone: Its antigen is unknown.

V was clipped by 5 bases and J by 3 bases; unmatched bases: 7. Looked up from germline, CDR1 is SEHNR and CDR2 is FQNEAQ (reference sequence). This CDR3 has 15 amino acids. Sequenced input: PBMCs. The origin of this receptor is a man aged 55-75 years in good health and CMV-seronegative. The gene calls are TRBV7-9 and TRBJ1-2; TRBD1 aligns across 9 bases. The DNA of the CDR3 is TGTGCCAGCAGCACTTACAGGGGGCCTGACTATGGCTACACCTTC. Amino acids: CASSTYRGPDYGYTF.